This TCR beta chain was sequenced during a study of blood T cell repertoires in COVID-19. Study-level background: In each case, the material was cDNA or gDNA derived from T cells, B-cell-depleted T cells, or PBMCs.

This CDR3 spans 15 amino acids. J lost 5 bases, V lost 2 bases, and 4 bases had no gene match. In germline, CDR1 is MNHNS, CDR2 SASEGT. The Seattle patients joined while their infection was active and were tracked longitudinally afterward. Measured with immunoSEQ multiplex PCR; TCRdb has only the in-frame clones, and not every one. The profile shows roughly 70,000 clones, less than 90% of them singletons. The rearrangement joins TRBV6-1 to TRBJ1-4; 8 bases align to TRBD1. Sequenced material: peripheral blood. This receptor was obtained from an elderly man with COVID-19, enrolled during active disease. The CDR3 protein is CASSEPGQGNEKLFF. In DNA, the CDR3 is TGTGCCAGCAGTGAACCTGGACAGGGAAATGAAAAACTGTTTTTT.